Listed here are 9 T cell receptor beta chains from one sample, sequenced in a study of blood T cell repertoires in COVID-19 (dated by TCRdb to about 2020). Libraries were made using the immunoSEQ multiplex PCR assay. The immuneACCESS repertoire file appears here via TCRdb, limited to in-frame rearrangements. These files lack a portion of the clones; in checked studies, under half of the deficit traces to unresolved V genes, and the cause of the others is not known. The sample has 200,000 or so clones on record, 84% of them singletons. Approximately 10% of the sample lies in the top ten. The specimen was peripheral blood. These receptors were taken from an elderly woman with COVID-19, enrolled during active disease.

The gene calls are TRBV7-9 and TRBJ2-3, with 8 bases fitting TRBD2. V gave up 2 bases and J gave up 4 bases; unmatched junction bases: 5. The CDR3 sequence is 15 residues long. Germline CDR1 SEHNR, CDR2 FQNEAQ (reference sequence). The CDR3 is CASSLRSGGPDTQYF. For the CDR3, the DNA is TGTGCCAGCAGCTTAAGGAGCGGGGGTCCAGATACGCAGTATTTT.

The chain links TRBV5-4 to TRBJ2-3, with TRBD1 as a possible D gene (5 bases). Trimming shortened V by 3 bases and J by 3 bases, and 8 bases separated the two germline ends. Germline CDR1 SGHNT, CDR2 YYREEE (reference sequence). This CDR3 is built from 13 residues. The CDR3 coding sequence is TGTGCCAGCAGCTCGGACAAGACAGATACGCAGTATTTT. Translated, it gives CASSSDKTDTQYF. Supplemented by reference TRBV5-4 and TRBJ2-3, the full variable domain reads ETGVTQSPTHLIKTRGQQVTLRCSSQSGHNTVSWYQQALGQGPQFIFQYYREEENGRGNFPPRFSGLQFPNYSSELNVNALELDDSALYLCASSSDKTDTQYFGPGTRLTVL.

V is TRBV15 and J is TRBJ2-7, with D perhaps matching TRBD1 (6 bases). Germline-derived CDR1 and CDR2 are LNHNV and YYDKDF (reference sequence). Trimming pared 1 base from V and 2 bases from J, leaving 12 bases between. The length of the CDR3 is 15 residues. CDR3 protein: CATSRVMGATYEQYF. As DNA, the CDR3 is TGTGCCACCAGCAGAGTTATGGGGGCTACCTACGAGCAGTACTTC.

The V call is TRBV7-7, the J call TRBJ2-3; 7 nucleotides align to TRBD1. The CDR3 loop spans 13 amino acids. Germline V gene data show CDR1 as SSHAT and CDR2 as FNYEAQ (reference sequence). V dropped 5 bases and J dropped 4; count of bases not matched to a gene: 3. The CDR3 here is CASSLGTADTQYF. The CDR3 nucleotides read TGTGCCAGCAGCCTCGGGACAGCAGATACGCAGTATTTT.

The chain uses TRBV4-2 and TRBJ1-2; TRBD1 matches 8 bases. The CDR3 covers 15 residues. J lost 2 bases, V lost 5 bases, and 7 bases had no gene match. CDR1 LGHNA and CDR2 YNFKEQ come from the germline V gene. CDR3 sequence: CASSTRTGSNYGYTF. For the CDR3, the DNA is TGTGCCAGCAGCACCCGGACAGGGTCGAACTATGGCTACACCTTC.

This clone was detected a few times. V and J are TRBV27 and TRBJ1-3; perhaps TRBD1 as D (5 bases). CDR3 length equals 16 residues. Germline V CDR1 and CDR2: MNHEY, SMNVEV (reference sequence). V lost 3 bases to trimming and J lost 1 base, with 13 bases between them. The DNA for the CDR3 is TGTGCCAGCAGTTTCACGGCCCCAGGGTCTGGAAACACCATATATTTT. Translation: CASSFTAPGSGNTIYF.

This chain connects TRBV6-1 to TRBJ2-6; 9 nucleotides agree with TRBD2. The CDR3 runs 18 residues. Germline values: CDR1 MNHNS, CDR2 SASEGT. The J segment lost 1 base and the V segment lost 0 bases, leaving 4 bases of the junction unmatched. The CDR3 spells CASSEAGSGGSGANVLTF. CDR3 nucleotides: TGTGCCAGCAGTGAAGCGGGTAGCGGGGGATCTGGGGCCAACGTCCTGACTTTC.

This chain connects TRBV19 to TRBJ1-1; 9 bases line up with TRBD1. CDR1 is LNHDA and CDR2 is SQIVND in the germline V gene (reference sequence). V was clipped by 4 bases and J by 10 bases; unmatched bases: 10. The CDR3 sequence is 14 residues long. CDR3 loop: CASSTRQGVYVAFF. The CDR3 bases are TGTGCCAGTAGTACAAGACAGGGGGTCTATGTAGCTTTCTTT.

This clone was seen once. The chain carries TRBV5-4 and TRBJ1-4, with no clear D. CDR1 SGHNT and CDR2 YYREEE come from the germline V gene (reference sequence). This CDR3 spans 13 amino acids. V lost 2 bases and J 5 bases, leaving 7 bases between the germline ends. The CDR3 loop reads CASSLNENEKLFF. The CDR3 DNA follows: TGTGCCAGCAGCTTAAATGAGAATGAAAAACTGTTTTTT.